Following are 10 T cell receptor beta chains from one sample sequenced in a study of PD-1 blockade in mismatch repair-deficient tumors. TCRdb keeps only in-frame clones here, not all; method: immunoSEQ multiplex PCR. The sample gives about 49,000 clones, around 77% of which show up once; more than 3% is in the top ten. The material was PBMCs, obtained before pembrolizumab treatment. Receptor source: an adult with mismatch repair-deficient cancer.

This sequence joins TRBV18 and TRBJ1-4; 7 positions match TRBD1. J was trimmed by 11 bases and V by 3 bases; bases with no gene match: 9. Per germline, CDR1 KGHSH and CDR2 LQKENI. This CDR3 is built from 14 residues. CDR3 sequence: CASSPGTERLKLFF. The CDR3 DNA is TGTGCCAGCTCACCTGGGACAGAGAGATTGAAACTGTTTTTT.

The gene calls are TRBV9 and TRBJ1-5; a weak D match, TRBD1 (6 bases). The CDR3 covers 14 residues. Germline CDR1 reads SGDLS; CDR2 reads YYNGEE. The V and J ends lost 4 bases and 4 bases respectively, with 12 bases between them. The CDR3 sequence is CASSRGGGNQPQHF. The CDR3 bases are TGTGCCAGCAGCCGGGGGGGCGGGAATCAGCCCCAGCATTTT.

The sample holds one count of this clone. The V gene is TRBV7-9, the J gene TRBJ1-2, with 9 bases fitting TRBD1. The CDR3 totals 12 residues. V shed 10 bases and J 7 bases; nucleotides not matched to a gene: 7. Looked up from germline, CDR1 is SEHNR and CDR2 is FQNEAQ (reference sequence). The CDR3 spells CATGQGSSGYTF. CDR3 bases: TGTGCCACCGGACAGGGGTCTAGTGGCTACACCTTC.

The J gene is TRBJ1-2, the V gene TRBV18; perhaps TRBD1 as D (5 bases). The CDR3 extends over 14 amino acids. Trimming stripped 5 bases from V and 6 bases from J, with 16 bases between. Germline V gene lookup returns CDR1 KGHSH and CDR2 LQKENI. Written as DNA, the CDR3 is TGTGCCAGCTCAGCCGTGATGGGGGACCATGGCTACACCTTC. Protein product: CASSAVMGDHGYTF.

This clone was found a few times. This chain links TRBV27 with TRBJ2-7; D is perhaps TRBD2 (6 bases). This CDR3 is 15 amino acids long. Germline V gene sequence: CDR1 MNHEY, CDR2 SMNVEV (reference sequence). Trimming took 0 bases from V and 6 from J, leaving 15 bases between them. For the CDR3, the DNA is TGTGCCAGCAGTTTATCCGGGACTGGAGCTAGCGAGCAGTACTTC. Translating it yields CASSLSGTGASEQYF.

The rearrangement links TRBV7-9 to TRBJ2-7, with 15 nucleotides matching TRBD2. There are 16 residues in the CDR3. Germline CDR1 reads SEHNR; CDR2 reads FQNEAQ (reference sequence). Trimming cost V 5 bases and J 5 bases; bases outside gene matches: 7. The CDR3 loop is CASSAPGLAGGNEQYF. DNA of the CDR3: TGTGCCAGCAGCGCCCCGGGACTAGCGGGAGGAAACGAGCAGTACTTC. Drawing the rest from reference TRBV7-9 and TRBJ2-7, the complete variable domain is DTGVSQNPRHKITKRGQNVTFRCDPISEHNRLYWYRQTLGQGPEFLTYFQNEAQLEKSRLLSDRFSAERPKGSFSTLEIQRTEQGDSAMYLCASSAPGLAGGNEQYFGPGTRLTVT.

DNA for the CDR3: TGTGCCAGCAGCTTAGAAGGACTAGCGGGAGGATGGAACAATGAGCAGTTCTTC. Protein: CASSLEGLAGGWNNEQFF. The V call is TRBV7-8, the J call TRBJ2-1, with 14 bases matching TRBD2. The V and J ends lost 1 base and 5 bases, in that order; junction bases with no gene match: 7. This CDR3 contains 18 residues. CDR1 and CDR2 (germline): SGHVS, FQNEAQ.

The rearrangement uses TRBV5-1 and TRBJ2-3; D is ambiguous. In germline, CDR1 is SGHRS, CDR2 YFSETQ. Trimming removed 4 bases at V and 2 bases at J, with 14 bases between. This CDR3 has 15 residues. The CDR3: CASSLRTLFTDTQYF. The CDR3 DNA reads TGCGCCAGCAGCCTAAGGACGCTATTCACAGATACGCAGTATTTT.

The chain combines TRBV4-1 with TRBJ2-7; TRBD2 might be the D (6 bases). The V gene lost 0 bases and the J gene lost 3 bases, with 15 bases spanning the gap. Germline assignment: CDR1 MGHRA and CDR2 YSYEKL. The CDR3 runs to 16 residues. The CDR3 region is CASSQEALASVYEQYF. DNA for the CDR3: TGCGCCAGCAGCCAAGAAGCACTAGCTAGCGTCTACGAGCAGTACTTC.

The chain links TRBV9 to TRBJ1-5, with D unclear. Trimming removed 0 bases at V and 2 bases at J, with 3 bases between. Per germline, CDR1 SGDLS and CDR2 YYNGEE. This CDR3 is 13 amino acids long. CDR3: CASSVVGNQPQHF. CDR3 bases: TGTGCCAGCAGCGTAGTGGGCAATCAGCCCCAGCATTTT. The full variable domain, completed using reference TRBV9 and TRBJ1-5, is DSGVTQTPKHLITATGQRVTLRCSPRSGDLSVYWYQQSLDQGLQFLIQYYNGEERAKGNILERFSAQQFPDLHSELNLSSLELGDSALYFCASSVVGNQPQHFGDGTRLSIL.